The 28 T cell receptor beta chains presented below share a single source sample, sequenced in a study of cytomegalovirus exposure and HLA in healthy donors. PCR amplification relied on 60 Vbeta primers (plus 13 Jbeta primers). The repertoire was sequenced with immunoSEQ multiplex PCR; TCRdb's copy has only in-frame clones and lacks some. The sample is made up of tens of thousands of clones, and the top ten hold less than 6% of it. The sequenced sample was PBMCs. The receptors come from a young man in good health and CMV-seropositive.

The chain recombines TRBV12-2 with TRBJ1-1. TRBV12-2 is a recognized pseudogene. The CDR3 is 15 residues long. The CDR3 loop is CASRFPPPPNTEAFF. The DNA for the CDR3 is TGTGCAAGTCGCTTCCCTCCCCCCCCGAACACTGAAGCTTTCTTT.

The gene calls are TRBV4-1 and TRBJ2-2, with 9 bases fitting TRBD2. The CDR3 totals 16 residues. V was pared by 5 bases and J by 0 bases, with 4 bases of the junction left unmatched. Germline values: CDR1 MGHRA, CDR2 YSYEKL. DNA of the CDR3: TGCGCCAGCAGCACGCGGGGGGGCCCGAACACCGGGGAGCTGTTTTTT. Its protein is CASSTRGGPNTGELFF.

The gene calls are TRBV11-3 and TRBJ2-5; D call uncertain. Looked up from germline, CDR1 is SGHNT and CDR2 is YENEEA. CDR3 length: 11 amino acids. Trimming removed 6 bases at V and 5 bases at J, with 7 bases between. The CDR3 nucleotides are TGTGCCAGCAGTCGCCGGGAGACCCAGTACTTC. Translated, it gives CASSRRETQYF.

The V call is TRBV5-4, the J call TRBJ2-3; 7 nucleotides agree with TRBD1. The CDR3 runs 14 residues. Germline V gene data show CDR1 as SGHNT and CDR2 as YYREEE (reference sequence). J lost 3 bases, V lost 3 bases, and 4 bases had no gene match. The CDR3 DNA reads as TGTGCCAGCAGCTCGGGACAGCTGACAGATACGCAGTATTTT. It encodes CASSSGQLTDTQYF.

The V gene is TRBV4-1, the J gene TRBJ1-1, with TRBD1 matching 9 bases. The CDR3 covers 15 residues. V gave up 4 bases and J gave up 1 base; unmatched junction bases: 4. Germline loops: CDR1 MGHRA, CDR2 YSYEKL. The CDR3 DNA reads TGCGCCAGCAGCCTAACAGGGGGCTCGAACACTGAAGCTTTCTTT. This sequence encodes CASSLTGGSNTEAFF.

The chain is built from TRBV12-5 and TRBJ2-2, with 8 bases lining up with TRBD2. Germline CDR1 is LGHNT and CDR2 is FRNRAP. After removal of 5 bases from V and 6 bases from J, the junction contained 5 bases not matched to a gene. This CDR3 is 14 amino acids long. The CDR3 DNA follows: TGTGCTAGTGGTCCCGGGGGGGTGGCCGGGGAGCTGTTTTTT. It is translated as CASGPGGVAGELFF. Filled out from reference TRBV12-5 and TRBJ2-2, the complete variable domain reads DARVTQTPRHKVTEMGQEVTMRCQPILGHNTVFWYRQTMMQGLELLAYFRNRAPLDDSGMPKDRFSAEMPDATLATLKIQPSEPRDSAVYFCASGPGGVAGELFFGEGSRLTVL.

V and J are TRBV4-1 and TRBJ2-7, with 7 positions matching TRBD2. Germline trimming cut 0 bases from V and 9 bases from J; bases unmatched to any gene: 14. The CDR3 runs 16 residues. The germline V gene has CDR1 MGHRA and CDR2 YSYEKL. The CDR3 DNA reads as TGCGCCAGCAGCCAAGATCCTGGCGGGAGAAGCGTTGGGCAGTACTTC. It translates to CASSQDPGGRSVGQYF.

J is TRBJ2-2 and V is TRBV6-6; 12 bases are a match to TRBD1. Germline V gene lookup returns CDR1 MNHNY and CDR2 SVGAGI (reference sequence). The length of the CDR3 is 15 residues. V lost 5 bases and J lost 7; bases outside the gene matches: 5. The CDR3 spells CASSPGQGAGGELFF. The CDR3, as DNA: TGTGCCAGCAGTCCGGGACAGGGGGCTGGCGGGGAGCTGTTTTTT.

The CDR3 is CASTPGGPYEQYF. CDR3 in DNA: TGTGCCAGCACCCCGGGGGGGCCCTACGAGCAGTACTTC. The V gene is TRBV6-1, the J gene TRBJ2-7; the match to TRBD2 covers 8 bases. The CDR3 loop spans 13 amino acids. Germline CDR1 reads MNHNS; CDR2 reads SASEGT. After removal of 7 bases from V and 2 bases from J, the junction contained 4 bases not matched to a gene.

The rearrangement joins TRBV5-1 to TRBJ2-7; D is perhaps TRBD2 (7 bases). The CDR3 spans 15 residues. Deletions cut 4 bases from V and 3 bases from J, with 17 bases between. Looked up from germline, CDR1 is SGHRS and CDR2 is YFSETQ. The CDR3 reads CASSPGGASFYEQYF. CDR3 in DNA: TGCGCCAGCAGCCCGGGGGGCGCGAGTTTCTACGAGCAGTACTTC. Full variable domain (remainder filled in from reference TRBV5-1 and TRBJ2-7): KAGVTQTPRYLIKTRGQQVTLSCSPISGHRSVSWYQQTPGQGLQFLFEYFSETQRNKGNFPGRFSGRQFSNSRSEMNVSTLELGDSALYLCASSPGGASFYEQYFGPGTRLTVT.

The chain is built from TRBV4-1 and TRBJ1-1; TRBD1 aligns across 10 bases. The CDR3 extends over 16 amino acids. Germline V gives CDR1 MGHRA, CDR2 YSYEKL. J gave up 0 bases and V 3 bases, and 4 bases lay outside the gene matches. The CDR3 sequence is CASSHIGQGVNTEAFF. The DNA of the CDR3 is TGCGCCAGCAGCCATATAGGACAGGGGGTGAACACTGAAGCTTTCTTT.

This sequence joins TRBV29-1 and TRBJ1-1; 7 nucleotides align to TRBD1. Germline CDR1 and CDR2: SQVTM and ANQGSEA. V shed 7 bases and J 1 base; nucleotides not matched to a gene: 9. CDR3 length: 14 amino acids. CDR3 nucleotides: TGCAGCGGGCGGGACAGATGGGAGAACACTGAAGCTTTCTTT. This codes for CSGRDRWENTEAFF.

The V and J genes are TRBV6-1 and TRBJ2-1, with 8 positions matching TRBD1. The CDR3 spans 14 residues. The V segment lost 8 bases and the J segment 7 bases; nucleotides outside the gene matches: 10. CDR1 and CDR2 from the germline V gene are MNHNS and SASEGT. The CDR3 loop reads CASGLRTGSNEQFF. CDR3 DNA: TGTGCCAGCGGACTACGGACAGGGTCGAATGAGCAGTTCTTC.

The chain has TRBV2 and TRBJ1-2; 10 nucleotides match TRBD1. There are 15 residues in the CDR3. V dropped 5 bases and J dropped 3; count of bases not matched to a gene: 6. Germline values: CDR1 SNHLY, CDR2 FYNNEI. The CDR3 here is CASSSSGQGDYGYTF. CDR3 sequence (DNA): TGTGCCAGCAGTTCTTCCGGACAGGGGGACTATGGCTACACCTTC.

As for this clone: Additional DNA sequences in this sample encode the identical CDR3. The genes are TRBV7-3 and TRBJ2-6, with no clear D. CDR3 length equals 15 residues. Looked up from germline, CDR1 is SGHTA and CDR2 is FQGTGA. With 4 bases removed from V and 0 bases from J, the gap between germline ends came to 7 bases. For the CDR3, the DNA is TGTGCCAGCAGCTCAGATATCTCTGGGGCCAACGTCCTGACTTTC. Protein: CASSSDISGANVLTF. Full variable domain (outside the CDR3, taken from reference TRBV7-3 and TRBJ2-6): GAGVSQTPSNKVTEKGKYVELRCDPISGHTALYWYRQSLGQGPEFLIYFQGTGAADDSGLPNDRFFAVRPEGSVSTLKIQRTERGDSAVYLCASSSDISGANVLTFGAGSRLTVL.

This chain links TRBV19 with TRBJ2-3; 7 bases fit TRBD1. CDR1 is LNHDA, CDR2 SQIVND, per germline (reference sequence). V was clipped by 4 bases and J by 2 bases; unmatched bases: 9. This CDR3 has 16 amino acids. The CDR3 reads CASSRGFRGFTDTQYF. The DNA for the CDR3 is TGTGCCAGTAGTAGAGGGTTCAGGGGGTTCACAGATACGCAGTATTTT.

The chain carries TRBV9 and TRBJ2-5; tentatively, D is TRBD2 (5 bases). Germline values: CDR1 SGDLS, CDR2 YYNGEE. V was shortened by 0 bases and J by 2 bases, with 8 bases between the two germline ends. CDR3 size: 14 residues. CDR3 in DNA: TGTGCCAGCAGCGTAGACCAGCGGCAAGAGACCCAGTACTTC. It specifies CASSVDQRQETQYF.

The chain carries TRBV2 and TRBJ1-1; D might be TRBD1 (6 bases). V shed 0 bases and J shed 1 base, with 12 bases lying between them. CDR3 length: 16 residues. The germline V gene encodes CDR1 SNHLY and CDR2 FYNNEI. The CDR3 spells CASSEALGRGNTEAFF. In DNA, the CDR3 is TGTGCCAGCAGTGAAGCGCTGGGCAGGGGGAACACTGAAGCTTTCTTT.

The chain carries TRBV27 and TRBJ1-1; weak D call: TRBD1 (6 bases). CDR1 MNHEY and CDR2 SMNVEV come from the germline V gene (reference sequence). The CDR3 totals 15 residues. V lost 8 bases and J lost 5, with 21 bases in between. The CDR3 is CASRTRGGVKTEAFF. The CDR3 DNA sequence: TGTGCCAGCCGGACTAGAGGGGGAGTAAAGACTGAAGCTTTCTTT.

This sequence joins TRBV25-1 and TRBJ2-5; 12 nucleotides agree with TRBD2. Unmatched junction bases numbered 3, after V lost 6 bases and J lost 1 base. Germline CDR1 is MGHDK and CDR2 is SYGVNS. There are 15 residues in the CDR3. CDR3 DNA sequence: TGTGCCAGCAGACTAGCGGGAGGACTCCAAGAGACCCAGTACTTC. This sequence encodes CASRLAGGLQETQYF.

This chain uses TRBV5-5 with TRBJ2-6, with D unresolved. The V gene lost 4 bases and the J gene lost 0 bases, with 14 bases spanning the gap. This CDR3 spans 17 amino acids. Germline CDR1 reads SGHKS; CDR2 reads YYEKEE (reference sequence). The CDR3 protein is CASSPRGSSSGANVLTF. Written as DNA, the CDR3 is TGTGCCAGCAGCCCTAGAGGCTCATCCTCTGGGGCCAACGTCCTGACTTTC.

J is TRBJ2-1 and V is TRBV5-1, with TRBD2 identical over 11 bases. CDR3 length: 14 amino acids. Germline assignment: CDR1 SGHRS and CDR2 YFSETQ. V was clipped by 2 bases and J by 6 bases; unmatched bases: 1. CDR3 coding DNA: TGCGCCAGCAGCTTACTAGCGGGAGCCAATGAGCAGTTCTTC. This sequence encodes CASSLLAGANEQFF.

The rearrangement uses TRBV30 and TRBJ2-7; TRBD2 matches 11 bases. The germline CDR1 and CDR2 sequences are GTSNPN and SVGIG (reference sequence). Losses at the gene ends were 1 base for V and 12 bases for J; bases not matched to a gene: 14. The CDR3 covers 15 residues. The CDR3 loop reads CAWSEYSGGAVPPYF. The CDR3 coding sequence is TGTGCCTGGAGTGAGTATAGCGGGGGGGCGGTACCCCCGTACTTC.

The chain combines TRBV4-2 with TRBJ2-1, with 9 positions matching TRBD1. This CDR3 contains 14 residues. Germline CDR1 LGHNA, CDR2 YNFKEQ. Unmatched junction bases numbered 4, after V lost 9 bases and J lost 1 base. The chain's CDR3 is CASTGTGSYNEQFF. The CDR3 DNA follows: TGTGCCAGTACCGGGACAGGGTCCTACAATGAGCAGTTCTTC.

The J gene is TRBJ1-2, the V gene TRBV7-9; no clear D. Between the trimmed V and J ends, which lost 2 bases and 2 bases, there was a span of 21 bases. Germline V lookup: CDR1 SEHNR, CDR2 FQNEAQ (reference sequence). The CDR3 is 18 residues long. In nucleotides, the CDR3 is TGTGCCAGCAGCTTAATGCAAGCAGCGGGAGTGAGGAACTATGGCTACACCTTC. This sequence encodes CASSLMQAAGVRNYGYTF.

The V gene is TRBV6-5, the J gene TRBJ2-1; 8 nucleotides line up with TRBD2. Per the germline V gene, CDR1 is MNHEY and CDR2 is SVGAGI. After removal of 7 bases from V and 5 bases from J, the junction contained 7 bases not matched to a gene. This CDR3 is 14 amino acids long. CDR3 loop: CASKMAGGHNEQFF. CDR3 nucleotide sequence: TGTGCCAGCAAAATGGCGGGGGGCCACAATGAGCAGTTCTTC.

The rearrangement joins TRBV7-2 to TRBJ2-1; D unclear. The CDR3 length is 12 residues. Trimming stripped 5 bases from V and 9 bases from J, with 11 bases between. Germline CDR1 and CDR2: SGHTA and FQGNSA. CDR3 in DNA: TGTGCCAGCAGCGTAATGGGCTTTGAGCAGTTCTTC. Its protein is CASSVMGFEQFF.

This chain joins TRBV6-1 and TRBJ2-7; TRBD2 matches 10 bases. CDR3 length: 15 amino acids. CDR1 and CDR2 (germline): MNHNS, SASEGT. Trimming cost V 2 bases and J 5 bases; bases outside gene matches: 6. This CDR3 is CASSELAGVSDEQYF. CDR3 bases: TGTGCCAGCAGTGAACTAGCGGGAGTTTCGGACGAGCAGTACTTC.